This TCR beta chain was profiled in a study of blood T cell repertoires in COVID-19. Whole-study context: Material from acute and convalescent COVID-19 was sourced from the United States, Italy and Spain. The analysed material was cDNA or gDNA that came from T cells, B-cell-depleted T cells, or PBMCs.

The CDR3 loop spans 15 amino acids. CDR1 is SGHTA and CDR2 is FQGTGA in the germline V gene. V shed 1 base, J shed 1 base, and the junction held 1 base outside the gene matches. In the study's own analysis: Reference gene primer amplification gave nucleated cell count estimates. The data were produced by immunoSEQ multiplex PCR, yet TCRdb's version contains in-frame clones alone and is incomplete. V, J and clone size are those of that table, while D and trimming were read from the DNA. The sample has some 130,000 clones; approximately 81% are singletons. The source is a woman in her sixties or seventies with active or convalescent COVID-19. Sequencing was performed on peripheral blood. The J gene is TRBJ2-5, the V gene TRBV7-3; 9 nucleotides match TRBD2. CDR3 residues: CASSLSGRAQETQYF. The CDR3 nucleotides read TGTGCCAGCAGCTTAAGCGGGAGGGCCCAAGAGACCCAGTACTTC. The full variable domain, in which reference TRBV7-3 and TRBJ2-5 provide the parts outside the CDR3, is GAGVSQTPSNKVTEKGKYVELRCDPISGHTALYWYRQSLGQGPEFLIYFQGTGAADDSGLPNDRFFAVRPEGSVSTLKIQRTERGDSAVYLCASSLSGRAQETQYFGPGTRLLVL.